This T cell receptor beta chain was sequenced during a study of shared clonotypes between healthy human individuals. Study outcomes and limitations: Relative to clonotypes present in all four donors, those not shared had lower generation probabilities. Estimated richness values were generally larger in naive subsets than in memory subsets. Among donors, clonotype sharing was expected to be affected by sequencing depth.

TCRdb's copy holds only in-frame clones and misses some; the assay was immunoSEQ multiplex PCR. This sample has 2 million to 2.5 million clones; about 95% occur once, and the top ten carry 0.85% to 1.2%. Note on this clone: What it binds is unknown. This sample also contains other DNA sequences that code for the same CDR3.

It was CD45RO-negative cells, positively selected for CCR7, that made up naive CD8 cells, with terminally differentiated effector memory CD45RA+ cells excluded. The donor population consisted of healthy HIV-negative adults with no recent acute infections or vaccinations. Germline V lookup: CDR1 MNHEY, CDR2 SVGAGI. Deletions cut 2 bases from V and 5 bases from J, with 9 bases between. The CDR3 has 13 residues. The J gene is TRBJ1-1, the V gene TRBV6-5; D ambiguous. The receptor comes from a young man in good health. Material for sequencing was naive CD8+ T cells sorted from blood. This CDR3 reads CASSYDPGTEAFF. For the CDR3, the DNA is TGTGCCAGCAGTTACGATCCGGGAACTGAAGCTTTCTTT.